The T cell receptor (beta chain) described here comes from a study of regulatory T cells in long-lasting Graves disease. Germline CDR1 is SQVTM and CDR2 is ANQGSEA. Trimming removed 4 bases at V and 3 bases at J, with 12 bases between. The CDR3 sequence is 13 residues long. According to the study, TCR beta libraries were built with iRepertoire HTBI primers and CDR3-region Arm-PCR. Each CDR3 protein gets one entry after TCRdb re-called the multiplex PCR reads with MiXCR. The sample lists 700,000 or so distinct CDR3 sequences, about 30% seen once, with roughly 41% in the top ten. As for time point: persistent/refractory GD, antithyroid drugs over 5 years with positive TRAb. PBMC RNA was the source of the TCR library.

The origin of this receptor is a female donor with Graves disease. This specimen was peripheral blood mononuclear cells (PBMCs), taken when the disease was refractory, from a patient treated with antithyroid drugs. The gene calls are TRBV29-1 and TRBJ1-2; D is possibly TRBD1 (6 bases). The CDR3 nucleotides read TGCAGCGTTGTACAGGGCATTGACTATGGCTACACCTTC. This codes for CSVVQGIDYGYTF.